The clone carrying this T cell receptor beta chain occurred once. The antigen is unknown. The ends were cut back, 3 bases at V and 3 bases at J, with 8 bases in the middle. This CDR3 is 13 amino acids long. Germline loops: CDR1 SGHTA, CDR2 FQGTGA. This sample is drawn from a study of shared clonotypes between healthy human individuals. Study details: A couple of women and a few men aged 18 to 49 made up the donors.

General observations from the study: Sampling used blood alone; tissue repertoires probably differ.

Assay execution proceeded at the deep level. TCRdb's table, derived via immunoSEQ multiplex PCR, lists solely in-frame clones and lacks some. The sample lists about 480,000 clones; 79% were seen once. This chain joins TRBV7-3 and TRBJ2-5; D is unresolved. The source of this sequence is a woman aged 40 to 49 in good health. Some clones in this sample may be carry-over from other donors' samples. The material sequenced was PBMCs. This chain's CDR3 is CASSLWAKETQYF. The CDR3 DNA reads as TGTGCCAGCAGCTTGTGGGCGAAAGAGACCCAGTACTTC.